In this sample, the clone carrying this T cell receptor beta chain turned up a few times. Profiling relied on immunoSEQ multiplex PCR, and the TCRdb table lists in-frame clones only, not all of them. The data hold over 250,000 clones, with 88% observed a single time. The data were taken from a study of blood T cell repertoires in COVID-19. About the research overall: PBMCs, B-cell-depleted T cells, or T cells provided the cDNA or gDNA that made up the material.

V was shortened by 7 bases and J by 5 bases, with 17 bases between the two germline ends. Germline values: CDR1 MNHEY, CDR2 SMNVEV (reference sequence). The CDR3 has 14 residues. The sample consisted of peripheral blood. The chain is built from TRBV27 and TRBJ1-1, with D possibly being TRBD1 (6 bases). This receptor was obtained from a man in his fifties or sixties who had recovered from COVID-19. CDR3: CASMMIGGGTEAFF. The CDR3 coding sequence is TGTGCCAGCATGATGATAGGGGGTGGGACTGAAGCTTTCTTT.